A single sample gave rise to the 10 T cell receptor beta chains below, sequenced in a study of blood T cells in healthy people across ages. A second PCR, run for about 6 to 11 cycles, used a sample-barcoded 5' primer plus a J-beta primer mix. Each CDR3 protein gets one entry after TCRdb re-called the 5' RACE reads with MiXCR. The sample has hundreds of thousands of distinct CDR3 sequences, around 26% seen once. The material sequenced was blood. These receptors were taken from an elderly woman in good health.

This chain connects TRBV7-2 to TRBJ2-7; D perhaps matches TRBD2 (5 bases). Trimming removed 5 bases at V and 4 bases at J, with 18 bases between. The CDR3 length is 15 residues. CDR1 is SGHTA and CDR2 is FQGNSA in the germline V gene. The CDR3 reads CASSNQASIPYEQYF. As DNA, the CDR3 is TGTGCCAGCAGCAACCAGGCTAGCATTCCGTACGAGCAGTACTTC.

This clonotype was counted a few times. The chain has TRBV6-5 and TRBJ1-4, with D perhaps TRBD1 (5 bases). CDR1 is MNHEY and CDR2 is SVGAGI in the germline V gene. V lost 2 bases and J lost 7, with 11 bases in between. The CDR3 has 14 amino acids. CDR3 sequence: CASSYGRVGEKLFF. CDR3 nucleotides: TGTGCCAGCAGTTACGGCAGGGTGGGTGAAAAACTGTTTTTT.

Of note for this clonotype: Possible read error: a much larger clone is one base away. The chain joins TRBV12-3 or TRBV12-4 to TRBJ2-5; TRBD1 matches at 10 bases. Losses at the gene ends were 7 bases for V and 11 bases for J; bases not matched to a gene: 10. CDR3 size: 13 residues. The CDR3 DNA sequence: TGTGCCAGCAACGACAGGGGGCAAAATGAGCAGTACTTC. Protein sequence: CASNDRGQNEQYF.

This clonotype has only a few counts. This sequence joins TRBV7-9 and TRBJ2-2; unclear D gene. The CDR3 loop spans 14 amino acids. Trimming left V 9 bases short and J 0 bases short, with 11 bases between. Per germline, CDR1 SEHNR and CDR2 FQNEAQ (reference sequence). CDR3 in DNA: TGTGCCAGTGTGCACTCTGCGAACACCGGGGAGCTGTTTTTT. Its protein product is CASVHSANTGELFF.

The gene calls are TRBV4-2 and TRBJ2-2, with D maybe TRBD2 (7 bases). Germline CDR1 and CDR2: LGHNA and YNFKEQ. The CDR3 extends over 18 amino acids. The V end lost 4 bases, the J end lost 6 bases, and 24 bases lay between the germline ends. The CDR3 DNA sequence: TGTGCCAGCAGCCGGAACGGGGGGCCCCGATATAACGCCGGGGAGCTGTTTTTT. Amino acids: CASSRNGGPRYNAGELFF.

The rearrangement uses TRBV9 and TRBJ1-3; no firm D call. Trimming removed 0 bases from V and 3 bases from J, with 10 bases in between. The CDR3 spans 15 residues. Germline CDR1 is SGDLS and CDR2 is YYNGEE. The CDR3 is CASSVDGRRGNTIYF. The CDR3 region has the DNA TGTGCCAGCAGCGTAGATGGCAGGCGTGGAAACACCATATATTTT.

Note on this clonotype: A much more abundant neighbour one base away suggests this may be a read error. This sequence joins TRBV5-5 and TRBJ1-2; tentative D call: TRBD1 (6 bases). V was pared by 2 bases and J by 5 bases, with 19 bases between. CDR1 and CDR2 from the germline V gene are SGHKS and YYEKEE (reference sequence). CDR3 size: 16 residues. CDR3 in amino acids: CASSLGRGDGQYGYTF. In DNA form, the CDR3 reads TGTGCCAGCAGCTTAGGGAGAGGGGACGGACAGTATGGCTACACCTTC. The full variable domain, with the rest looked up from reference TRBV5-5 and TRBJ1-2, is DAGVTQSPTHLIKTRGQQVTLRCSPISGHKSVSWYQQVLGQGPQFIFQYYEKEERGRGNFPDRFSARQFPNYSSELNVNALLLGDSALYLCASSLGRGDGQYGYTFGSGTRLTVV.

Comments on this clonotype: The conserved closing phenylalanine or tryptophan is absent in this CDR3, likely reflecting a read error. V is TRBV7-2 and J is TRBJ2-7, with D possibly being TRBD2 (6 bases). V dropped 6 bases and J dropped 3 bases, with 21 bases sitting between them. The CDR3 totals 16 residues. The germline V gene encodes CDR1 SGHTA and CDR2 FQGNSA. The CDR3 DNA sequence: TGTGCCAGCAGGCGGGACTCGGTAGTCTTGGGCTACGAGCAGTACTCC. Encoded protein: CASRRDSVVLGYEQYS.

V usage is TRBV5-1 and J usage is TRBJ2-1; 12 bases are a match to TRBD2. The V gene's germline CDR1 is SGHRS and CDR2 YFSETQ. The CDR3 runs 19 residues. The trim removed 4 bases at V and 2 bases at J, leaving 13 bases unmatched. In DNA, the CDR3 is TGCGCCAGCAGCCGCGTGCCTAGCGGGAGGGACCCCACCTACAATGAGCAGTTCTTC. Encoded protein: CASSRVPSGRDPTYNEQFF. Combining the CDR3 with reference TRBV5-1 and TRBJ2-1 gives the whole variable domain KAGVTQTPRYLIKTRGQQVTLSCSPISGHRSVSWYQQTPGQGLQFLFEYFSETQRNKGNFPGRFSGRQFSNSRSEMNVSTLELGDSALYLCASSRVPSGRDPTYNEQFFGPGTRLTVL.

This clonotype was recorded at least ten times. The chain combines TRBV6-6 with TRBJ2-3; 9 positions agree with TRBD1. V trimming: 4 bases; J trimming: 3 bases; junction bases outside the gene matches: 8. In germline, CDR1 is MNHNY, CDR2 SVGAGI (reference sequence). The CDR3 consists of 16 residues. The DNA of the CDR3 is TGTGCCAGCAGTTTTCCGGGACAGGGATGGACAGATACGCAGTATTTT. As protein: CASSFPGQGWTDTQYF.